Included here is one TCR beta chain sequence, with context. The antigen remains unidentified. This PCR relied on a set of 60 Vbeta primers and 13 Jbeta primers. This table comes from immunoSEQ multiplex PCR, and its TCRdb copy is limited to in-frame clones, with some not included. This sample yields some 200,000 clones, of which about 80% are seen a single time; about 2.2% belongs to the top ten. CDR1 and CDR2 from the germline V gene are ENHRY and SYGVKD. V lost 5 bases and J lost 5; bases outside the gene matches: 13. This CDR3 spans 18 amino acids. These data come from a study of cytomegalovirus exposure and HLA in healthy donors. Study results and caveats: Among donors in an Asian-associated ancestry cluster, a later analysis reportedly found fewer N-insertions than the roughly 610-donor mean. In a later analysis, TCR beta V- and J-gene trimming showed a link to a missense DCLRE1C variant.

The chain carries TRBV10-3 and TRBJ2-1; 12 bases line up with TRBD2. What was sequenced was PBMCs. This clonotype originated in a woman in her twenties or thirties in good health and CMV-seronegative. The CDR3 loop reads CAISRGLATSGGDNEQFF. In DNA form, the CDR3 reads TGTGCCATCAGTCGGGGTTTAGCGACTAGCGGGGGAGACAATGAGCAGTTCTTC.